This TCR beta chain emerged from a study of sequential checkpoint blockade in melanoma. Study in general: After both sequences, patients received maintenance nivolumab.

Trimming pared 0 bases from V and 6 bases from J, leaving 17 bases between. The CDR3 covers 16 residues. Germline V CDR1 and CDR2: MNHEY, SVGAGI. Measured with immunoSEQ multiplex PCR; TCRdb has only the in-frame clones, and not every one. The sample shows approximately 10,000 clones, approximately 73% of them seen only once. Treatment of the sample: randomized to nivolumab then ipilimumab (arm A) or the reverse (arm B). The sequencing used CD8+ T cells sorted from blood (inferred from file names), collected from a patient given nivolumab and ipilimumab in sequence. This clonotype originated in a human donor with melanoma. The genes are TRBV6-5 and TRBJ1-2; D not resolved. The CDR3 loop is CASSYSLMGDRDGYTF. The DNA of the CDR3 is TGTGCCAGCAGTTACTCGTTAATGGGAGACCGAGATGGCTACACCTTC.